This is a list of T cell receptor beta chains from one sample in a study of blood T cell repertoires in COVID-19. The data were produced by immunoSEQ multiplex PCR, yet TCRdb's version contains in-frame clones alone and is incomplete. The table has about 140,000 clones, about nine tenths seen once. Sequencing input: PBMCs or T cells enriched from blood (not recorded which). The receptors were gathered from a man aged 45 to 65 who had recovered from COVID-19. CDR3s include the opening cysteine and the closing phenylalanine or tryptophan. Fields, in order: J gene, clone size, D gene, V gene, CDR3 protein, CDR3 DNA. A D gene is named only where the DNA matches it firmly. Only some rows state a clone size, as once, few, many or a class for expanded clones.

TRBJ1-5 | NA | NA | TRBV11-2 | CASSLVFSQPQHF | TGTGCCAGCAGCTTAGTTTTCAGTCAGCCCCAGCATTTT
TRBJ1-2 | NA | TRBD1 | TRBV5-4 | CASSSGQGPSNGYTF | TGTGCCAGCAGCTCCGGACAGGGGCCCAGTAATGGCTACACCTTC
TRBJ2-7 | NA | TRBD2 | TRBV7-9 | CASSGLAGIYEQYF | TGTGCCAGCAGCGGACTAGCGGGGATCTACGAGCAGTACTTC
TRBJ1-6 | NA | NA | TRBV28 | CASSRTGVSGSPLHF | TGTGCCAGCAGCCGTACGGGTGTATCTGGTTCACCCCTCCACTTT
TRBJ2-5 | NA | NA | TRBV7-3 | CASSLTLGGMQETQYF | TGTGCCAGCAGCTTAACCCTCGGCGGGATGCAAGAGACCCAGTACTTC
TRBJ1-6 | NA | NA | TRBV2 | CASGGDYGSPLHF | TGTGCCAGCGGCGGGGACTATGGTTCACCCCTCCACTTT
TRBJ2-1 | NA | NA | TRBV14 | CASSQYYVGSGLYNEQFF | TGTGCCAGCAGCCAGTACTATGTGGGTAGCGGCCTCTACAATGAGCAGTTCTTC
TRBJ1-2 | NA | TRBD1 | TRBV27 | CASSLKGQGTYGYTF | TGTGCCAGCAGTTTAAAGGGACAGGGGACCTATGGCTACACCTTC
TRBJ1-4 | NA | NA | TRBV19 | CASAKRETNEKLFF | TGTGCCAGTGCGAAGAGAGAAACTAATGAAAAACTGTTTTTT
TRBJ2-3 | once | NA | TRBV7-9 | CASSRQSSSTDTQYF | TGTGCCAGCAGCCGACAGTCCTCTAGCACAGATACGCAGTATTTT
TRBJ2-7 | NA | NA | TRBV2 | CASRGRGRSSYEQYF | TGTGCCAGCAGGGGGAGGGGGAGGAGCTCCTACGAGCAGTACTTC
TRBJ1-1 | NA | NA | TRBV13 | CASSLGQGWRTEAFF | TGTGCCAGCAGCTTAGGACAGGGCTGGCGCACTGAAGCTTTCTTT
TRBJ2-5 | NA | NA | TRBV5-1 | CASSLGERIPQYF | TGCGCCAGCAGCTTGGGGGAGAGGATTCCCCAGTACTTC
TRBJ2-1 | NA | NA | TRBV6-4 | CASRAPLAHEQFF | TGTGCCAGCAGGGCCCCCCTCGCCCATGAGCAGTTCTTC
TRBJ2-1 | NA | TRBD1 | TRBV11-3 | CASSLGGQGARGEQFF | TGTGCCAGCAGCTTAGGCGGACAGGGGGCGCGGGGTGAGCAGTTCTTC
TRBJ2-1 | NA | TRBD2 | TRBV4-1 | CASSQSIGGEYNEQFF | TGCGCCAGCAGCCAATCGATCGGGGGGGAATACAATGAGCAGTTCTTC
TRBJ1-2 | NA | TRBD1 | TRBV28 | CASSLGRGLEYGYTF | TGTGCCAGCAGTTTAGGCAGGGGGCTGGAGTATGGCTACACCTTC
TRBJ1-6 | NA | TRBD1 | TRBV7-2 | CASSLDRGPNSPLHF | TGTGCCAGCAGCTTAGACAGGGGGCCTAATTCACCCCTCCACTTT
TRBJ1-6 | NA | TRBD1 | TRBV2 | CASSERAGGGNSPLHF | TGTGCCAGCAGTGAAAGGGCAGGGGGAGGTAATTCACCCCTCCACTTT
TRBJ1-5 | NA | TRBD1 | TRBV6-6 | CASSRDRGSQPQHF | TGTGCCAGCAGTCGGGACAGGGGGAGCCAGCCCCAGCATTTT
TRBJ1-6 | NA | NA | TRBV21-1 | CASSTPPGQGARFRSPLHF | TGTGCCAGCAGCACCCCTCCGGGACAGGGGGCGCGGTTTCGATCACCCCTCCACTTT
TRBJ2-1 | NA | NA | TRBV19 | CASSIDRGVWNEQFF | TGTGCCAGTAGTATAGATCGGGGAGTCTGGAATGAGCAGTTCTTC
TRBJ2-5 | NA | TRBD2 | TRBV5-4 | CASSSPGRGEETQYF | TGTGCCAGCAGCTCGCCGGGGAGGGGAGAAGAGACCCAGTACTTC
TRBJ2-3 | once | NA | TRBV7-9 | CASSLVWGLGQYF | TGTGCCAGCAGCTTAGTATGGGGGCTCGGGCAGTATTTT
TRBJ2-3 | NA | TRBD2 | TRBV2 | CASNGLASTDTQYF | TGTGCCAGCAACGGACTAGCGAGCACAGATACGCAGTATTTT
TRBJ2-7 | NA | TRBD1 | TRBV7-9 | CASSPMTGTYEQYF | TGTGCCAGCAGCCCCATGACAGGGACCTACGAGCAGTACTTC
TRBJ2-2 | NA | TRBD1 | TRBV5-1 | CASSFGQGSNTGELFF | TGCGCCAGCAGCTTTGGACAGGGCTCTAACACCGGGGAGCTGTTTTTT
TRBJ2-5 | NA | TRBD2 | TRBV20-1 | CSASPRLAGATDETQYF | TGCAGTGCTAGTCCTAGACTAGCGGGGGCCACCGACGAGACCCAGTACTTC
TRBJ1-1 | NA | TRBD1 | TRBV4-1 | CASSQQGQGGTEAFF | TGCGCCAGCAGCCAGCAAGGACAGGGTGGGACTGAAGCTTTCTTT
TRBJ2-2 | NA | NA | TRBV9 | CASSPPRGRYTGELFF | TGTGCCAGCAGCCCTCCTAGGGGAAGGTACACCGGGGAGCTGTTTTTT
TRBJ1-4 | once | NA | TRBV9 | CASSVGRGSNEKLFF | TGTGCCAGCAGCGTGGGTCGGGGTTCTAATGAAAAACTGTTTTTT
TRBJ1-1 | NA | NA | TRBV7-6 | CASSLRGVPNTEAFF | TGTGCCAGCAGCCTTAGAGGCGTTCCCAACACTGAAGCTTTCTTT
TRBJ2-3 | NA | TRBD2 | TRBV12-3/TRBV12-4 | CASNRLAGTQYF | TGTGCCAGCAACCGACTAGCGGGAACGCAGTATTTT
TRBJ2-2 | NA | NA | TRBV11-2 | CASSLGVRSGELFF | TGTGCCAGCAGCTTAGGAGTCCGGTCCGGGGAGCTGTTTTTT
TRBJ1-6 | NA | TRBD1 | TRBV7-9 | CASSRRDRNSPLHF | TGTGCCAGCAGCCGTAGGGACAGGAATTCACCCCTCCACTTT
TRBJ1-5 | NA | TRBD1 | TRBV7-9 | CASSRTGGEGQPQHF | TGTGCCAGCAGCAGGACAGGGGGCGAGGGTCAGCCCCAGCATTTT
TRBJ1-2 | NA | NA | TRBV7-3 | CASGSTAAGYTF | TGTGCCAGCGGATCAACAGCGGCTGGCTACACCTTC
TRBJ2-7 | NA | TRBD2 | TRBV7-2 | CASSLVGLASQISYEQYF | TGTGCCAGCAGCTTAGTCGGACTAGCGAGCCAAATTTCCTACGAGCAGTACTTC
TRBJ2-1 | NA | NA | TRBV5-1 | CASSLEPGSYNEQFF | TGCGCCAGCAGCTTGGAGCCAGGGTCCTACAATGAGCAGTTCTTC
TRBJ1-6 | NA | TRBD1 | TRBV5-1 | CASSLGMGQGYSPLHF | TGCGCCAGCAGCTTGGGGATGGGACAGGGTTATTCACCCCTCCACTTT
TRBJ2-1 | once | NA | TRBV4-3 | CASSPQDSYNEQFF | TGCGCCAGCAGCCCTCAGGACAGCTACAATGAGCAGTTCTTC